This T cell receptor beta chain comes out of a study of T cell responses to AZD1222 COVID-19 vaccine. The overall study: Second-dose schedules of about 4 or about 12 weeks were combined. Whole-study findings and limits: Spike as a whole was targeted by vaccine-associated CD4 TCRs, dominant at 160-218 and 743-854. Following two doses of AZD1222, Spike-specific TCR breadth and depth rose.

The CDR3 runs to 16 residues. CDR1 is SGHRS and CDR2 is YFSETQ in the germline V gene. Trimming removed 7 bases from V and 13 bases from J; junction bases left unmatched: 17. The table came from immunoSEQ multiplex PCR; TCRdb's copy has only in-frame clones and leaves some out. This table has roughly 140,000 clones, 88% appearing once. About this clone: Its antigen is as yet unknown.

The chain joins TRBV5-1 to TRBJ1-6; 10 nucleotides align to TRBD1. The sample was peripheral blood, taken on day 0 of AZD1222 vaccination. This clonotype originated in an adult in good health. DNA for the CDR3: TGCGCCAGCGCTTCCCCCTCCGGGACAGGGGAAGCTCCCCTCCACTTT. It codes for CASASPSGTGEAPLHF.